These 18 T cell receptor beta chains share one sample of origin, sequenced in a study of blood T cell repertoires in COVID-19. Method: immunoSEQ multiplex PCR; TCRdb's copy keeps in-frame clones and lacks some. This table has about 250,000 clones, roughly 87% appearing once. The specimen sequenced was peripheral blood. These receptors were collected from a man younger than 35 with active or convalescent COVID-19.

This chain links TRBV5-1 with TRBJ2-5, with 8 bases aligning to TRBD2. V lost 0 bases to trimming and J lost 5 bases; unmatched junction nucleotides: 6. Germline loops: CDR1 SGHRS, CDR2 YFSETQ. There are 15 residues in the CDR3. The CDR3 reads CASSLEGTRAETQYF. The CDR3 DNA is TGCGCCAGCAGCTTGGAGGGGACTAGAGCGGAGACCCAGTACTTC.

The rearrangement uses TRBV27 and TRBJ1-2, with TRBD1 matching 8 bases. Germline V lookup: CDR1 MNHEY, CDR2 SMNVEV (reference sequence). The CDR3 contains 15 residues. The J segment lost 6 bases and the V segment lost 3 bases, leaving 9 bases of the junction unmatched. The CDR3, as DNA: TGTGCCAGCAGTTTGTTACCAGGGGGCGCGCATGGCTACACCTTC. Translated: CASSLLPGGAHGYTF.

This sequence joins TRBV4-3 and TRBJ2-1; TRBD2 matches 7 bases. The CDR3 has 15 amino acids. From germline, CDR1 is LGHNA and CDR2 YSLEER. J lost 1 base, V lost 4 bases, and 4 bases had no gene match. Written as DNA, the CDR3 is TGCGCCAGCAGCCGGGGCGGGGGATCCTACAATGAGCAGTTCTTC. Its translation: CASSRGGGSYNEQFF.

V usage is TRBV19 and J usage is TRBJ2-7; 9 positions match TRBD2. CDR3 length: 14 residues. Germline V gene sequence: CDR1 LNHDA, CDR2 SQIVND (reference sequence). With 3 bases clipped from V and 7 bases from J, the junction kept 7 bases outside the gene matches. CDR3 residues: CASSIGYLAGEQYF. The CDR3 nucleotides read TGTGCCAGTAGTATTGGATACCTAGCGGGAGAGCAGTACTTC.

J is TRBJ2-7 and V is TRBV27; 8 bases are shared with TRBD1. Germline lookup yields CDR1 MNHEY and CDR2 SMNVEV (reference sequence). The CDR3 contains 14 residues. With 6 bases clipped from V and 1 base from J, the junction kept 5 bases outside the gene matches. The CDR3 bases are TGTGCCAGCAGCAGCGACAGGGGTTCCTACGAGCAGTACTTC. Translating it yields CASSSDRGSYEQYF.

The chain couples TRBV5-4 to TRBJ1-2; 8 bases align to TRBD1. With 0 bases clipped from V and 8 bases from J, the junction kept 12 bases outside the gene matches. The CDR3 runs to 16 residues. Germline V gives CDR1 SGHNT, CDR2 YYREEE (reference sequence). This CDR3 reads CASSLAGQGGIEGYTF. The CDR3 DNA sequence: TGTGCCAGCAGCTTGGCCGGACAGGGCGGAATTGAAGGCTACACCTTC.

The V gene is TRBV7-9, the J gene TRBJ1-1; 8 nucleotides line up with TRBD1. From germline, CDR1 is SEHNR and CDR2 FQNEAQ (reference sequence). Trimming at V came to 7 bases and at J to 1 base, leaving 14 bases not matched to a gene. The CDR3 runs to 17 residues. CDR3 in DNA: TGTGCCAGCACCAAGGTAGTTTGGGACAGGACGAACACTGAAGCTTTCTTT. Amino acids: CASTKVVWDRTNTEAFF. Full variable domain (remainder filled in from reference TRBV7-9 and TRBJ1-1): DTGVSQNPRHKITKRGQNVTFRCDPISEHNRLYWYRQTLGQGPEFLTYFQNEAQLEKSRLLSDRFSAERPKGSFSTLEIQRTEQGDSAMYLCASTKVVWDRTNTEAFFGQGTRLTVV.

The V call is TRBV18, the J call TRBJ1-1; tentatively, D is TRBD1 (6 bases). Germline V gene data show CDR1 as KGHSH and CDR2 as LQKENI. This CDR3 contains 14 residues. Trimming shortened V by 5 bases and J by 5 bases, and 15 bases separated the two germline ends. The CDR3 DNA reads TGTGCCAGCTCAGAGAGACAGGCACAAACTGAAGCTTTCTTT. Translation gives CASSERQAQTEAFF.

J is TRBJ2-5 and V is TRBV19, with D maybe TRBD2 (7 bases). Trimming stripped 4 bases from V and 5 bases from J, with 23 bases between. CDR1 is LNHDA and CDR2 is SQIVND in the germline V gene (reference sequence). The CDR3 contains 17 residues. This chain's CDR3 is CASSTNRGGSSGETQYF. The CDR3 DNA reads as TGTGCCAGTAGTACGAACCGCGGGGGCTCCTCGGGGGAGACCCAGTACTTC.

The chain uses TRBV16 and TRBJ1-5; 7 bases fit TRBD1. Germline CDR1 reads KGHSY; CDR2 reads FQNENV. There are 16 residues in the CDR3. With 0 bases clipped from V and 4 bases from J, the junction kept 6 bases outside the gene matches. CDR3 nucleotide sequence: TGTGCCAGCAGCCAATCTGAGACAGGGAATAATCAGCCCCAGCATTTT. As protein: CASSQSETGNNQPQHF.

V gene TRBV5-5 combines with J gene TRBJ2-3; D ambiguous. Germline V gene sequence: CDR1 SGHKS, CDR2 YYEKEE (reference sequence). V shed 4 bases and J shed 0 bases, with 15 bases lying between them. The CDR3 length is 16 residues. In DNA form, the CDR3 reads TGTGCCAGCAGCCTCTCTGAAGAGACAAGCACAGATACGCAGTATTTT. Its protein is CASSLSEETSTDTQYF.

This clone was detected only once. The J gene is TRBJ1-2, the V gene TRBV7-2; D remains ambiguous. Germline CDR1 SGHTA, CDR2 FQGNSA. V shed 5 bases and J shed 1 base, with 14 bases lying between them. This CDR3 is 15 amino acids long. The CDR3 loop reads CASSLRHEINYGYTF. In DNA form, the CDR3 reads TGTGCCAGCAGCCTAAGACACGAAATTAACTATGGCTACACCTTC.

This clone was counted once. The rearrangement uses TRBV7-8 and TRBJ1-1; TRBD1 aligns across 7 bases. Per the germline V gene, CDR1 is SGHVS and CDR2 is FQNEAQ. V trimming: 5 bases; J trimming: 4 bases; junction bases outside the gene matches: 7. There are 14 residues in the CDR3. The CDR3 is CASSLQTGITEAFF. CDR3 DNA sequence: TGTGCCAGCAGCCTACAGACAGGGATCACTGAAGCTTTCTTT.

This chain joins TRBV6-5 and TRBJ2-1; D possibly corresponds to TRBD1 (6 bases). The CDR3 is made up of 14 amino acids. Germline lookup yields CDR1 MNHEY and CDR2 SVGAGI. The ends were cut back, 7 bases at V and 8 bases at J, with 18 bases in the middle. The CDR3 DNA reads TGTGCCAGCACCCAATTCAGGGGCAGGGATGAGCAGTTCTTC. It translates to CASTQFRGRDEQFF.

A single count supports this clone. V usage is TRBV15 and J usage is TRBJ1-5; no clear D. V gave up 0 bases and J gave up 0 bases, with 9 bases separating them. Per the germline V gene, CDR1 is LNHNV and CDR2 is YYDKDF (reference sequence). The length of the CDR3 is 16 residues. The CDR3 nucleotides are TGTGCCACCAGCAGAGATCGGGTCAATAGCAATCAGCCCCAGCATTTT. It yields the protein CATSRDRVNSNQPQHF.

This clone was picked up a small number of times. This chain links TRBV19 with TRBJ1-5; 9 bases map to TRBD1. V lost 4 bases and J lost 0; bases outside the gene matches: 10. This CDR3 is built from 18 residues. CDR1 is LNHDA and CDR2 is SQIVND in the germline V gene (reference sequence). CDR3: CASSTTGTGYHSNQPQHF. CDR3 bases: TGTGCCAGTAGTACCACCGGGACAGGGTATCATAGCAATCAGCCCCAGCATTTT.

This clone was observed a single time. The chain uses TRBV6-5 and TRBJ2-5, with D possibly TRBD2 on 6 matching bases. The CDR3 is made up of 14 amino acids. Trimming pared 6 bases from V and 5 bases from J, leaving 16 bases between. The germline V gene has CDR1 MNHEY and CDR2 SVGAGI. CDR3 protein: CASSLGGGPETQYF. CDR3 nucleotide sequence: TGTGCCAGCAGCCTAGGCGGAGGGCCGGAGACCCAGTACTTC.

This clone was seen only once. The chain joins TRBV11-2 to TRBJ1-3, with 8 nucleotides matching TRBD1. The germline gives CDR1 SGHAT, CDR2 FQNNGV. J gave up 4 bases and V 5 bases, and 4 bases lay outside the gene matches. The CDR3 is 14 residues long. The CDR3 DNA reads as TGTGCCAGCAGCGGCAGGGGGCGCGGAAACACCATATATTTT. Protein: CASSGRGRGNTIYF. The full variable domain, its missing parts supplied by reference TRBV11-2 and TRBJ1-3, is EAGVAQSPRYKIIEKRQSVAFWCNPISGHATLYWYQQILGQGPKLLIQFQNNGVVDDSQLPKDRFSAERLKGVDSTLKIQPAKLEDSAVYLCASSGRGRGNTIYFGEGSWLTVV.